Reported below is one T cell receptor beta chain. No cognate antigen has been identified for it. Per-base quality was not reported, and no clone a single base away is much larger than it. Library preparation employed the immunoSEQ multiplex PCR assay. The multiplex PCR relied on a mix of 60 forward primers for TCR Vbeta segments and 13 reverse primers for TCR Jbeta segments. The CDR3 region of rearranged TCR beta genes was amplified from genomic DNA by a multiplex PCR assay. The Illumina HiSeq System was used to sequence the amplified TCR beta libraries as 87-base-pair reads. From the authors' description of their analysis: Across the 500 to 850 repertoires, a later analysis counted 60 million to 90 million unique TCR beta chains, around 11 million of which were shared by at least two donors. Raw reads were error-corrected and collapsed into unique sequences with a nearest-neighbor algorithm that merged closely related sequences to remove PCR and sequencing errors. Alignment of CDR3 sequences to IMGT reference sequences was used to assign V, D and J gene segments. For a sequence to be retained, at least a six-nucleotide match to both a V gene segment and a J gene segment was required. Rearrangements were called productive when the CDR3 lacked stop codons and stayed in frame with V and J; all others were non-productive. Following IMGT convention, CDR3 was defined as the stretch from the second conserved V-encoded cysteine up to the conserved J-encoded phenylalanine. Sequences without an unambiguous match to a single V gene segment were excluded from the earlier analysis of about 630 of the donors. An earlier analysis of a few hundred of the donors classified V segments as functional when productive rearrangements were above 56.7% and as segregating when the standard deviation between donors was above 5%. A statistical classification framework was built to diagnose cytomegalovirus status from the catalog of TCR beta chain sequences. In a later analysis, V and J genes were assigned by comparing TCR nucleotide sequences against IMGT/GENE-DB human TR gene sequences. A later analysis assigned CDR3 sequences and most-parsimonious VDJ recombination scenarios with the TCRdist pipeline. A later analysis defined each TCR beta chain by its CDR3 amino acid sequence plus V-gene family, and excluded reads lacking a unique V-gene family. As a way to deal with suspected cross-contamination and a sequencing artifact, a later analysis dropped 592 nucleotide sequences that were highly shared and had low generation probability. In a later analysis, a clonal expansion index was calculated for each public chain from normalized within-repertoire ranks of inferred template counts. In a later analysis, generation probabilities were computed using a VDJ recombination model fitted to out-of-frame rearrangements, and the results were checked against IGoR. A later analysis scored TCR-TCR, TCR-HLA and TCR-CMV co-occurrence with hypergeometric tests, applying a repertoire-size bias correction to TCR pairs. In a later analysis, false discovery rates were estimated by permuting HLA or CMV assignments 20 times. A later analysis grouped co-occurring TCRs with DBSCAN, adding TCRdist sequence similarity when clustering within HLA-allele-positive subsets. For co-occurrence clustering, repertoires with fewer than 30,000 or more than 120,000 public chains were excluded, along with four to six repertoires with anomalous nucleotide sharing. TCRdb mirrors the immuneACCESS table, restricted to in-frame sequences. Some clones are absent from its copies; in checked studies, under half trace to an unresolved V gene, and the reason for the others is unknown. The V and J calls and the clone size are those of that table, but D and trimming were determined from the DNA. The sample table shows some 200,000 clones, and less than 90% are seen once. The top ten clones comprise around 1.5% of the sample.

From its cysteine to its phenylalanine, the CDR3 spans 16 amino acids. Only the CDR3 region is kept as DNA, spanning 48 bases read in frame from base 1. V has 3 bases trimmed and J has 0 bases trimmed; junction bases matching no gene number 4. The germline V gene provides CDR1 SGHDT and CDR2 YYEEEE. The cohort was made up of around 720 healthy bone marrow donors. At the time of sampling, all cohort members were nominally healthy, though unrecorded immune exposures were likely present. The donor tested CMV seronegative and was one of the 352 seronegative cohort members. Every donor gave a peripheral blood sample, and the peripheral blood mononuclear cells from that sample were used for TCR beta sequencing. Genomic DNA was extracted from the blood cell samples with the Qiagen DNeasy Blood Extraction Kit. The data originate from a study of cytomegalovirus exposure and HLA in healthy donors (dated by TCRdb to 2016 to 2017). The study in broad terms: In an earlier analysis of fewer than 750 of the donors, about 260 Gb of sequence data and 100 million or so unique TCR beta sequences from about 190 million T cells were reported. A later analysis re-examined previously published TCR beta repertoires from 600 to 700 donors and added high-resolution HLA genotyping to investigate patterns of TCR occurrence. The study used immunosequencing to profile the T cell repertoires of 600 to 850 subjects and linked those repertoires to cytomegalovirus serostatus. Roughly 300 gigabases of sequencing data and tens of millions of unique TCR sequences were included in an early release covering about 620 HLA-typed donors. The aim of the study was to test whether cataloging public T cell receptors could identify signatures of past pathogen exposure. All discovery cohort repertoires had been generated on a single sequencing platform. Donor age, sex, ethnicity and CMV serostatus were compiled alongside the repertoire data. Rather than drawing on any new phenotypic data, the later analysis identified candidate immune exposures from TCR beta sequences and the way those sequences occurred across donors. Among about 410 genotyped donors of the cohort, an average of approximately 240,000 unique TCR beta nucleotide sequences was sequenced per donor, of which 15% to 20% were non-productive. A separate validation cohort of roughly 130 different subjects was used in addition to the roughly 620-subject first cohort. HLA typing included class I and class II loci at four-digit resolution. A later genetic analysis used genome-wide SNP genotypes for about 60% of the roughly 670 donors, treating that subset as a discovery cohort. High-throughput TCR immunosequencing, statistical association of individual TCRs with disease status, and machine learning were combined to predict cytomegalovirus infection status. The number of typed donors differed by locus: roughly 629-640 for A, B, C, DRB1 and DQB1; 500 to 550 for DQA1; over 600 for DPA1; and 400 to 480 for DPB1. Of the roughly 390 genotyped donors, 81% fell in the genetic ancestry cluster associated with self-reported Caucasian donors. Because of strong linkage in the cohort, four to six DR-DQ haplotypes were treated as single units for association and clustering. In an earlier analysis of around 540 of the donors, high-throughput TCR beta sequencing was used to judge whether each TCR beta V gene segment behaved as functional or pseudogenic.

Overall results and qualifications from the work: Assigning TCR associations to individual alleles was difficult when HLA alleles, especially DR and DQ, strongly co-occurred. A few of the identified cytomegalovirus-associated TCR beta chains were confirmed in vitro to be specific for cytomegalovirus antigens. Because some donors lacked HLA typing at each locus, the association tests relied only on the typed subset. Compared with equally common non-associated chains, HLA-associated TCR beta chains in a later analysis were more clonally expanded and had lower generation probabilities. Some IMGT-functional V segments, including TRBV6-2 and TRBV6-3, could not be distinguished by the 87-base-pair reads and were therefore excluded. The authors suggested that the approach could potentially be extended to other disease states and immunological phenotypes. The study gave a list of under 200 TCR beta chains associated with cytomegalovirus. Presence/absence analyses assumed roughly uniform sequencing depth across donors, an assumption that may not hold. In a later analysis, 16,951 TCR beta sequences were associated with specific HLA alleles at a false discovery rate of 0.05. Most TCR sequences were seen in very few donors, while some public TCRs were found in many individuals. A further reported finding was that TCR beta sequences accurately predicted the HLA-A and HLA-B alleles for most subjects in the first cohort. Immune exposure information for the cohort was limited to CMV serostatus. A group of highly shared sequence variants was considered likely to be a technical artifact of the sequencing pipeline. Because counts were too low, seventeen rarely observed V segments, including chromosome 9 orphons, were excluded from the earlier analysis of about 500 of the donors. In an earlier analysis of roughly 560 of the donors, most TCR beta V segments were observed in productive rearrangements about 87% or about 30% of the time, broadly matching IMGT annotations. A later analysis found that TCR association rates varied across HLA loci, with DRB1 alleles showing the most associated TCRs and HLA-C alleles the fewest. In this cohort, only TCR beta chains were sequenced, and detectable features were limited by the absence of alpha or paired-chain data. According to a later genetic analysis, donors in an Asian-associated ancestry cluster had fewer N-insertions in productive TCRs than the roughly 670-donor mean. In a later analysis, several top co-occurrence clusters were reported to appear linked to parvovirus B19, influenza, CMV and Epstein-Barr virus. In a later analysis, most CMV-associated TCR beta chains were found to appear HLA-restricted, with HLA associations seemingly driven largely by CMV exposure. A later genetic analysis associated a missense DCLRE1C variant with V-gene and J-gene trimming of TCR beta chains, and an independent cohort replicated the association. Correlated functional status among segregating V segments might reflect linkage disequilibrium, but an unknown experimental factor could not be ruled out. Cytomegalovirus status was reported to be diagnosed by the classifier with high specificity and sensitivity in both the original and validation cohorts.

The chain links TRBV5-6 with TRBJ2-1, with 9 bases in between that match TRBD1. This sequence was found in a man between 50 and 59 years old in good health and CMV-seronegative. Sequencing was done on a sample of PBMCs. For the CDR3, the sequence is CASSWTGDRSYNEQFF. The sequenced DNA: TGTGCCAGCAGCTGGACAGGGGATCGCTCCTACAATGAGCAGTTCTTC. The reference TRBV5-6 and TRBJ2-1 proteins fill in what lies around the CDR3, so the full variable domain reads DAGVTQSPTHLIKTRGQQVTLRCSPKSGHDTVSWYQQALGQGPQFIFQYYEEEERQRGNFPDRFSGHQFPNYSSELNVNALLLGDSALYLCASSWTGDRSYNEQFFGPGTRLTVL.